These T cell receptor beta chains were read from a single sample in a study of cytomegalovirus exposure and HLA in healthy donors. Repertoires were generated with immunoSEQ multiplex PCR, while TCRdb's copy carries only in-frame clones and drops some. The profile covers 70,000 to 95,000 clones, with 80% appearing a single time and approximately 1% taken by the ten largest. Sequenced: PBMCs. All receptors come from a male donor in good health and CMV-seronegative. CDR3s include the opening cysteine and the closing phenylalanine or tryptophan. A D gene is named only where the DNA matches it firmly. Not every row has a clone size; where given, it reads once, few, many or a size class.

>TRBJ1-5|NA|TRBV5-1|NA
CASSPDSSNQPQHF
TGCGCCAGCAGCCCCGACAGTAGCAATCAGCCCCAGCATTTT
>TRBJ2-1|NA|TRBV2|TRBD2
CASSEALLIAGLNEQFF
TGTGCCAGCAGTGAAGCGCTTCTGATAGCGGGGTTGAATGAGCAGTTCTTC
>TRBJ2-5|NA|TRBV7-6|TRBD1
CASSSRPGQGGKETQYF
TGTGCCAGCAGCTCCCGGCCGGGACAGGGGGGAAAAGAGACCCAGTACTTC
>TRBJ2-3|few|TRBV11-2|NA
CASSLNGIADTDTQYF
TGTGCCAGCAGCTTAAACGGGATAGCGGACACAGATACGCAGTATTTT
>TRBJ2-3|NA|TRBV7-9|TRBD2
CSSSSEIAGGIVYTQYF
TGTTCCAGCAGCTCGGAAATAGCGGGGGGGATAGTCTATACGCAGTATTTT
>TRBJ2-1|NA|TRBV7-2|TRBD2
CASSLSAGDYNEQFF
TGTGCCAGCAGCTTATCAGCGGGGGACTACAATGAGCAGTTCTTC
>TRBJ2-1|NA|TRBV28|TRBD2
CASREVRTSGRGIYREQFF
TGTGCCAGCAGGGAAGTAAGGACTAGCGGGAGGGGAATTTACAGGGAGCAGTTCTTC
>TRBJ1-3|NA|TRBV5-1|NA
CASRSGSRSSGNTIYF
TGCGCCAGCAGAAGTGGGAGCAGAAGCTCTGGAAACACCATATATTTT
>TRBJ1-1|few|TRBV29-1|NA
CSVTTGGDTEAFF
TGCAGCGTCACGACAGGAGGTGACACTGAAGCTTTCTTT
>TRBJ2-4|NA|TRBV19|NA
CASSIGEGNIQYF
TGTGCCAGTAGTATAGGAGAGGGAAACATTCAGTACTTC
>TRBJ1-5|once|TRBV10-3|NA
CASQDRPDQPQHF
TGTGCCTCCCAGGACAGACCAGACCAGCCCCAGCATTTT
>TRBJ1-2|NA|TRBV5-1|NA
CASSLEGQGSDGYTF
TGCGCCAGCAGCTTGGAGGGCCAGGGGTCGGACGGCTACACCTTC